The 14 T cell receptor beta chains listed next were all sequenced from one sample in a study of T cell responses to AZD1222 COVID-19 vaccine. Here immunoSEQ multiplex PCR was the method, and the copy in TCRdb shows in-frame clones only, minus some. The sample comprises 45,000 to 70,000 clones, about 90% of which are singletons, and around 15% rests with the top ten. The sample here was peripheral blood, taken 28 days after the second AZD1222 dose. The source is an adult who received the AZD1222 COVID-19 vaccine.

The genes are TRBV9 and TRBJ2-3; D gene unclear. V was cut by 1 base and J by 2 bases, with 11 bases left in between. The CDR3 totals 15 residues. Germline V gene sequence: CDR1 SGDLS, CDR2 YYNGEE. CDR3 protein: CASSVISSITDTQYF. CDR3 nucleotide sequence: TGTGCCAGCAGCGTAATCTCCTCAATCACAGATACGCAGTATTTT.

The V and J genes are TRBV6-5 and TRBJ2-2, with 7 bases that match TRBD1. Germline CDR1 reads MNHEY; CDR2 reads SVGAGI. This CDR3 has 14 residues. The J segment lost 0 bases and the V segment lost 5 bases, leaving 0 bases of the junction unmatched. DNA for the CDR3: TGTGCCAGCAGTCAGGGGGCGAACACCGGGGAGCTGTTTTTT. This gives the protein CASSQGANTGELFF.

This chain joins TRBV11-3 and TRBJ1-2; D is unclear. CDR1 SGHNT and CDR2 YENEEA come from the germline V gene. This CDR3 is 14 amino acids long. Trimming took 0 bases from V and 8 from J, leaving 13 bases between them. The CDR3 protein is CASSLDSPVGGYTF. In nucleotides, the CDR3 is TGTGCCAGCAGCTTAGACTCCCCCGTGGGGGGCTACACCTTC.

V gene TRBV12-3 or TRBV12-4 combines with J gene TRBJ2-3; D remains ambiguous. This CDR3 has 12 amino acids. The V gene lost 7 bases and the J gene lost 6 bases, with 11 bases spanning the gap. The CDR3: CASNGLSDTQYF. The CDR3 coding sequence is TGTGCCAGCAACGGGCTCAGTGATACGCAGTATTTT.

The rearrangement links TRBV3-1 (or the pseudogene TRBV3-2) to TRBJ2-3, with 10 bases matching TRBD2. CDR3 length: 16 residues. V lost 2 bases and J lost 5; bases outside the gene matches: 7. Per germline, CDR1 LGHDT and CDR2 YNNKEL (reference sequence). The DNA for the CDR3 is TGTGCCAGCAGCCAAATGGCTAGCGGGAGCGGAGATACGCAGTATTTT. Translated: CASSQMASGSGDTQYF.

The chain carries TRBV5-1 and TRBJ1-6; TRBD1 matches at 9 bases. CDR3 size: 15 residues. V lost 4 bases to trimming and J lost 7 bases; unmatched junction nucleotides: 6. Germline-derived CDR1 and CDR2 are SGHRS and YFSETQ. The CDR3 bases are TGCGCCAGCAGCACCTGGACAGGGGAGAATTCACCCCTCCACTTT. It is translated as CASSTWTGENSPLHF.

The rearrangement uses TRBV7-9 and TRBJ1-6; 7 nucleotides match TRBD1. Trimming removed 5 bases from V and 10 bases from J; junction bases left unmatched: 8. Germline V CDR1 and CDR2: SEHNR, FQNEAQ (reference sequence). The CDR3 is made up of 14 amino acids. The CDR3 protein is CASSQTGLRSPLHF. CDR3 coding DNA: TGTGCCAGCAGCCAGACAGGGTTACGCTCACCCCTCCACTTT.

The chain has TRBV6-2 or TRBV6-3 and TRBJ1-1; unclear D gene. The CDR3 spans 14 residues. Looked up from germline, CDR1 is MNHEY and CDR2 is SVGEGT. Between the trimmed V and J ends, which lost 3 bases and 0 bases, there was a span of 8 bases. The CDR3 protein is CASSYSNMNTEAFF. The DNA of the CDR3 is TGTGCCAGCAGTTATTCTAACATGAACACTGAAGCTTTCTTT.

This chain links TRBV7-2 with TRBJ1-2; no clear D. Trimming removed 0 bases at V and 8 bases at J, with 10 bases between. There are 13 residues in the CDR3. Germline V gene data show CDR1 as SGHTA and CDR2 as FQGNSA. The CDR3 sequence is CASSLAGSGGYTF. CDR3 DNA: TGTGCCAGCAGCTTAGCTGGCTCAGGCGGCTACACCTTC.

V and J are TRBV6-5 and TRBJ2-7; 10 bases map to TRBD2. V shed 6 bases, J shed 6 bases, and the junction held 8 bases outside the gene matches. This CDR3 is built from 14 residues. Germline loops: CDR1 MNHEY, CDR2 SVGAGI. Here the CDR3 DNA reads TGTGCCAGCAGCCCCGGACTAGCGGCGGGCGAGCAGTACTTC. Translation gives CASSPGLAAGEQYF.

The V and J genes are TRBV3-1 (or the pseudogene TRBV3-2) and TRBJ1-1; TRBD1 matches at 8 bases. With V trimmed by 4 bases and J by 11 bases, 6 bases remained unmatched. Germline V gives CDR1 LGHDT, CDR2 YNNKEL (reference sequence). CDR3 length: 12 residues. The CDR3 loop is CASSRGQGAAFF. Written as DNA, the CDR3 is TGTGCCAGCAGCCGAGGACAGGGAGCGGCTTTCTTT.

The J gene is TRBJ1-2, the V gene TRBV5-6; the match to TRBD1 covers 8 bases. This CDR3 has 15 residues. Germline-derived CDR1 and CDR2 are SGHDT and YYEEEE. After removal of 4 bases from V and 2 bases from J, the junction contained 7 bases not matched to a gene. The CDR3 DNA follows: TGTGCCAGCAGCAAACAGGGGGGCCTCAACTATGGCTACACCTTC. It translates to CASSKQGGLNYGYTF.

The chain recombines TRBV7-9 with TRBJ2-5; D is tentatively TRBD1 or TRBD2 (5 bases each). The CDR3 is 15 residues long. The V gene lost 0 bases and the J gene lost 3 bases, with 11 bases spanning the gap. Germline CDR1 SEHNR, CDR2 FQNEAQ (reference sequence). The CDR3 loop reads CASSLAGGAKETQYF. The CDR3 coding sequence is TGTGCCAGCAGCTTAGCTGGGGGTGCAAAAGAGACCCAGTACTTC.

This clone showed up just once. The chain is built from TRBV5-5 and TRBJ2-1, with a possible D match to TRBD2 (5 bases). V was shortened by 0 bases and J by 0 bases, with 10 bases between the two germline ends. Germline V gene lookup returns CDR1 SGHKS and CDR2 YYEKEE (reference sequence). The CDR3 has 16 residues. The CDR3 spells CASSLAAASSYNEQFF. As DNA, the CDR3 is TGTGCCAGCAGCTTGGCAGCGGCTAGCTCCTACAATGAGCAGTTCTTC.